These T cell receptor beta chains were read from a single sample in a study of T cell repertoires in aging, cancer and after chemotherapy. TCRdb analysed the multiplex PCR reads with MiXCR anew, one entry per CDR3 protein. The sample has 2,000 or so distinct CDR3 sequences; 25% to 30% are singletons. The specimen was blood. The receptor source for this set is a human donor with a solid tumor. CDR3s include the opening cysteine and the closing phenylalanine or tryptophan. D genes are given only for firm matches. Expanded clones are given a class, and other clones once, few, many or no size at all.

cdr3_length	d_call	v_call	clone_size	j_call	cdr3_nt	cdr3_aa
14	TRBD1	TRBV27	few	TRBJ2-7	TGTGCCAGCAGTTTATCGGGACAGGGTCAGGAGCAGTACTTC	CASSLSGQGQEQYF
16	TRBD1	TRBV10-3	few	TRBJ2-2	TGTGCCATCAGTGAGTGGGACAGGGGAAAGACCGGGGAGCTGTTTTTT	CAISEWDRGKTGELFF
14	.	TRBV20-1	.	TRBJ1-2	TGCAGTTATCTGTTGGTGGGTATAGGCTATGGCTACACCTTC	CSYLLVGIGYGYTF
20	TRBD2	TRBV27	.	TRBJ2-7	TGTGCCAGCAGTCCCCGACTAGCGGGGGGATACAATGAGCAGACCTACGAGCAGTACTTC	CASSPRLAGGYNEQTYEQYF
12	.	TRBV12-3/TRBV12-4	.	TRBJ2-3	TGTGCCAGCAGTTCCGGGACAGATACGCAGTATTTT	CASSSGTDTQYF
13	.	TRBV19	large	TRBJ1-2	TGTGCCAGTAGTCTAGGCGCGGGCTATGGCTACACCTTC	CASSLGAGYGYTF
18	.	TRBV14	few	TRBJ2-4	TGTGCCAGCAGCGCCCACCGGGCAGGAACTATGGCCAAAAACATTCAGTACTTC	CASSAHRAGTMAKNIQYF
16	TRBD1	TRBV6-2/TRBV6-3	medium-sized	TRBJ2-4	TGTGCCAGCAGATCCACAGGGGCTCTCACCAAAAACATTCAGTACTTC	CASRSTGALTKNIQYF
16	.	TRBV10-3	few	TRBJ2-6	TGTGCCATCAGTGAGTCGGGTGGGACTGGGGCCAACGTCCTGACTTTC	CAISESGGTGANVLTF
13	.	TRBV20-1	.	TRBJ1-6	TGCAGTGCTAGAGACAGGGAGGACTCACCCCTCCACTTT	CSARDREDSPLHF
18	.	TRBV7-2	.	TRBJ2-2	TGTGCCAGCAGCCCTCGTTTAGGTACAGGTCCCGTCGGGGGGGAGCTGTTTTTT	CASSPRLGTGPVGGELFF
12	.	TRBV6-5	large	TRBJ2-3	TGTGCCAGCAGTTACGAAGGGGATACGCAGTATTTT	CASSYEGDTQYF
17	.	TRBV20-1	.	TRBJ1-6	TGCAGTGCTAGAGACTGGACAGACTTAAGTTATAATTCACCCCTCCACTTT	CSARDWTDLSYNSPLHF
15	TRBD2	TRBV7-6	.	TRBJ2-6	TGTGCCAGCAGCCGGGGGGGCTCTGGGGCCAACGTCCTGACTTTC	CASSRGGSGANVLTF
12	.	TRBV11-3	.	TRBJ2-7	TGTGCCAGCAGCTTTGGGGGCCTCGAGCAGTACTTC	CASSFGGLEQYF
15	TRBD1	TRBV7-9	medium-sized	TRBJ2-1	TGTGCCAGCAGCTCCTGGGGGACAGGAAGGGATGAGCAGTTCTTC	CASSSWGTGRDEQFF
14	TRBD1	TRBV6-2/TRBV6-3	medium-sized	TRBJ1-2	TGTGCCAGCAGTTACCCCAACAGGGGGTTCGGCTACACCTTC	CASSYPNRGFGYTF
13	.	TRBV5-4	medium-sized	TRBJ1-1	TGTGCCAGCAGCTTCGTGGAGAACACTGAAGCTTTCTTT	CASSFVENTEAFF
15	TRBD2	TRBV20-1	.	TRBJ2-7	TGCAGTGCTAGAGGGGCTAGCGGGGGGGCCCTCGAGCAGTACTTC	CSARGASGGALEQYF
14	.	TRBV18	medium-sized	TRBJ1-5	TGTGCCAGCTCACCCGAGGGGGGGGATCAGCCCCAGCATTTT	CASSPEGGDQPQHF
15	TRBD2	TRBV20-1	.	TRBJ2-3	TGCAGTGCTACTCCTCTAGCGGGGGGGCCAGATACGCAGTATTTT	CSATPLAGGPDTQYF
14	TRBD2	TRBV6-6	medium-sized	TRBJ2-7	TGTGCCACCGCCGCAGCGGGAAGCTCCTACGAGCAGTACTTC	CATAAAGSSYEQYF
14	.	TRBV7-2	.	TRBJ2-7	TGTGCCAGCAGCTTAGCGATGTCGGGGGCCGAGCAGTACTTC	CASSLAMSGAEQYF
13	.	TRBV12-3/TRBV12-4	medium-sized	TRBJ2-3	TGTGCCAGCAGTGCCCGGAGATCAGATACGCAGTATTTT	CASSARRSDTQYF
16	TRBD1	TRBV7-9	.	TRBJ2-7	TGTGCCAGCAGCCCAGGGGGCAGGGGAACGAGGGACGAGCAGTACTTC	CASSPGGRGTRDEQYF
13	.	TRBV20-1	.	TRBJ2-7	TGCAGTGCTTCGGGACCGGGGAACTACGAGCAGTACTTC	CSASGPGNYEQYF
14	.	TRBV6-6	medium-sized	TRBJ2-5	TGTGCCAGCAGCCAGCAGGACACCAAAGAGACCCAGTACTTC	CASSQQDTKETQYF
14	.	TRBV6-2/TRBV6-3	medium-sized	TRBJ1-5	TGTGCCAGCAGTTACACAGACAGGAATCAGCCCCAGCATTTT	CASSYTDRNQPQHF
16	.	TRBV28	few	TRBJ1-5	TGTGCCAGCACTACCCCGGTAGGGCAATCCGATCAGCCCCAGCATTTT	CASTTPVGQSDQPQHF
13	TRBD1	TRBV10-3	medium-sized	TRBJ2-7	TGTGCCATATCCGGGACAGCCCCCAACGGGCAGTACTTC	CAISGTAPNGQYF
14	TRBD1	TRBV19	large	TRBJ2-7	TGTGCCAGTAGCCCTTCCAGGGGGCCCTACGAGCAGTACTTC	CASSPSRGPYEQYF
14	TRBD2	TRBV6-6	medium-sized	TRBJ2-7	TGTGCCAGCAGTTACACGGGGGGGAACTACGAGCAGTACTTC	CASSYTGGNYEQYF
13	TRBD2	TRBV20-1	few	TRBJ2-3	TGCAGTGTGGAAGCGGGGGGCACAGATACGCAGTATTTT	CSVEAGGTDTQYF
14	.	TRBV5-1	medium-sized	TRBJ1-6	TGCGCCAGCAGGGGAGAACCGAGCAATTCACCCCTCCACTTT	CASRGEPSNSPLHF
18	TRBD1	TRBV6-1	.	TRBJ2-2	TGTGCCAGCAGTTACTCGAAGTCTGGGGACAGGGACACCGGGGAGCTGTTTTTT	CASSYSKSGDRDTGELFF
16	.	TRBV21-1	.	TRBJ2-7	TGTGCCAGCATCGACCCCGTCGGGACAGCGGACCACGAGCAGTACTTC	CASIDPVGTADHEQYF
15	TRBD1	TRBV18	medium-sized	TRBJ1-3	TGTGCCAGCTCACCACCGACAGGGGAGGGAAACACCATATATTTT	CASSPPTGEGNTIYF
12	.	TRBV5-1	few	TRBJ1-2	TGCGCAAGCAGCAATCGTGATAATGGCTACACCTTC	CASSNRDNGYTF
14	.	TRBV18	medium-sized	TRBJ2-3	TGTGCCAGCTCACCACCCGCGTCTACAGATACGCAGTATTTT	CASSPPASTDTQYF
16	TRBD1	TRBV18	.	TRBJ1-3	TGTGCCAGCCAGTCCCGGGCTCCCAGGGGGAGCGACACCATATATTTT	CASQSRAPRGSDTIYF
14	TRBD1	TRBV19	large	TRBJ1-5	TGTGCCAGTAGTATAGAGGACAGGGGGCAGCCCCAGCATTTT	CASSIEDRGQPQHF
15	TRBD2	TRBV27	medium-sized	TRBJ2-3	TGTGCCAGCAGTTTAAGGGCGGGGGGGCCAGATACGCAGTATTTT	CASSLRAGGPDTQYF
15	.	TRBV7-6	large	TRBJ1-1	TGTGCCAGCAGCTTAGATGGAGCCCTGGGCACTGAAGCTTTCTTT	CASSLDGALGTEAFF
15	TRBD2	TRBV6-5	once	TRBJ2-7	TGTGCCAGCAGCCGTGGACTAGCGGGGGAGGACGAGCAGTACTTC	CASSRGLAGEDEQYF
15	.	TRBV15	large	TRBJ1-5	TGTGCCACCAGCAGGGCAGGGATGGGCAATCAGCCCCAGCATTTT	CATSRAGMGNQPQHF